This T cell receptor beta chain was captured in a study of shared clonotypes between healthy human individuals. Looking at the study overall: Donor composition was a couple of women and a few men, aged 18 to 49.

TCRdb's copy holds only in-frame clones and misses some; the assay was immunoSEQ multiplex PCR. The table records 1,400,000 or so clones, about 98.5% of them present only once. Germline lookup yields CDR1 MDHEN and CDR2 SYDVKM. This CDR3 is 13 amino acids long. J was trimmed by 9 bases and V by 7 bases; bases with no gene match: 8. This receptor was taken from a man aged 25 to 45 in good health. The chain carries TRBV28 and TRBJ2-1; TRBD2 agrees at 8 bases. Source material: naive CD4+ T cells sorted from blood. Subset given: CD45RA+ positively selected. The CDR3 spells CASIPGGRTEQFF. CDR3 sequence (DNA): TGTGCCAGCATCCCCGGCGGGAGGACTGAGCAGTTCTTC.